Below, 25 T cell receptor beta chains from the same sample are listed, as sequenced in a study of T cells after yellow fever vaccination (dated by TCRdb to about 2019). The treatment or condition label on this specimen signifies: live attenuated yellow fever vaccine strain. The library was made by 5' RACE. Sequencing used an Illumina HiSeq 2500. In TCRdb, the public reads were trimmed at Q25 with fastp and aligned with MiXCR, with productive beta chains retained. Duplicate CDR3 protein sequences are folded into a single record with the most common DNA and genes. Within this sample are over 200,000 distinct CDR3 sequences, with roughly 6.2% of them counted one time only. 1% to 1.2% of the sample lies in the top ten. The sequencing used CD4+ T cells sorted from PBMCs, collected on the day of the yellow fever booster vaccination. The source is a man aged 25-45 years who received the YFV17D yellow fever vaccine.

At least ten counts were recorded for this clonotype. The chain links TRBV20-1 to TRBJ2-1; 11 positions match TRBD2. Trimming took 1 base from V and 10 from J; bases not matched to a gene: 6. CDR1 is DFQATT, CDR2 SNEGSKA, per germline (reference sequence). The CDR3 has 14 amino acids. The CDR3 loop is CSARGDLAGGEQFF. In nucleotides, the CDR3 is TGCAGTGCTAGAGGGGATCTAGCGGGAGGCGAGCAGTTCTTC.

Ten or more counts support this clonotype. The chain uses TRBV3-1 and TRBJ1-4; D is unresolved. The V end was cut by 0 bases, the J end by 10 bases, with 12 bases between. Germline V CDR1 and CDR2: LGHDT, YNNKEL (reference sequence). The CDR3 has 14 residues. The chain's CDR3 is CASSQDKAAVKLFF. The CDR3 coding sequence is TGTGCCAGCAGCCAAGATAAGGCCGCCGTAAAACTGTTTTTT.

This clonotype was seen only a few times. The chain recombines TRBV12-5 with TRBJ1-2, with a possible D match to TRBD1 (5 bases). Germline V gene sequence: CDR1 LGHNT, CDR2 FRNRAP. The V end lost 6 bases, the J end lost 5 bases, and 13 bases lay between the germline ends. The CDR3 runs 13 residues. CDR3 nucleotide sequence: TGTGCTAGTGGCCTTGAAGGGGTGTATGGCTACACCTTC. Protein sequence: CASGLEGVYGYTF.

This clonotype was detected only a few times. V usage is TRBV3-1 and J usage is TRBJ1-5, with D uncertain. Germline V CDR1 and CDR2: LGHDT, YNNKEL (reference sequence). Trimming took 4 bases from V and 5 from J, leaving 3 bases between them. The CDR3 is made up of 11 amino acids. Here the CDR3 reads CASSRYQPQHF. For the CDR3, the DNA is TGTGCCAGCAGCCGATATCAGCCCCAGCATTTT.

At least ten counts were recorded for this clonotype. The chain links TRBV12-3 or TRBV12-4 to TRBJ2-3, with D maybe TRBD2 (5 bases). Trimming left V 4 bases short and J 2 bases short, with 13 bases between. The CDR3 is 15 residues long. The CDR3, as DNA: TGTGCCAGCAGTTACGCTAGCACGGCCACAGATACGCAGTATTTT. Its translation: CASSYASTATDTQYF.

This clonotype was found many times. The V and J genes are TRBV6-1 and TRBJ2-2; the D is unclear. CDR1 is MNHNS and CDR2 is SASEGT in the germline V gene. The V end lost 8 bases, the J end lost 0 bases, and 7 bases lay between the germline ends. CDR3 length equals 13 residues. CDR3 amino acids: CASPGPNTGELFF. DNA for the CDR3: TGTGCCAGCCCTGGCCCGAACACCGGGGAGCTGTTTTTT.

The CDR3 DNA sequence: TGTGCCAGCAGTTTAGAACAGGGGGCTAGCTCCTATAATTCACCCCTCCACTTT. It yields the protein CASSLEQGASSYNSPLHF. The chain uses TRBV12-3 or TRBV12-4 and TRBJ1-6, with 9 bases fitting TRBD1. The V and J ends lost 1 base and 0 bases, in that order; junction bases with no gene match: 4. The CDR3 has 18 amino acids.

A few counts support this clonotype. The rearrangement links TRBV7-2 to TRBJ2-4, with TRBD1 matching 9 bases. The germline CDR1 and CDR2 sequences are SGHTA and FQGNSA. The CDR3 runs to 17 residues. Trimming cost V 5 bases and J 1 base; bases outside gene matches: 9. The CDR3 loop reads CASSTSGTGKAKNIQYF. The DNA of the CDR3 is TGTGCCAGCAGCACCTCCGGGACAGGGAAGGCCAAAAACATTCAGTACTTC. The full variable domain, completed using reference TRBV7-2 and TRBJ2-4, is GAGVSQSPSNKVTEKGKDVELRCDPISGHTALYWYRQSLGQGLEFLIYFQGNSAPDKSGLPSDRFSAERTGGSVSTLTIQRTQQEDSAVYLCASSTSGTGKAKNIQYFGAGTRLSVL.

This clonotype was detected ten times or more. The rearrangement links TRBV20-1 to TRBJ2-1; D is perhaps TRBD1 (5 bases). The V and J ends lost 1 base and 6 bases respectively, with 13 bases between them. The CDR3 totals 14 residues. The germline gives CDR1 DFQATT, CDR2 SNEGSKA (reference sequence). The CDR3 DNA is TGCAGTGCTAGAGTAGGACCCCAGGGCAATGAGCAGTTCTTC. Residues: CSARVGPQGNEQFF.

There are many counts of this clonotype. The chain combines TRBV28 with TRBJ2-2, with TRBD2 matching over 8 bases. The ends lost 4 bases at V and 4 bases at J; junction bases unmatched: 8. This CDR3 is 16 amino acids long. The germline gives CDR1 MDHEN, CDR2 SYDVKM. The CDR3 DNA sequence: TGTGCCAGCAGTTACCAGACTAGCGCCGGCACCGGGGAGCTGTTTTTT. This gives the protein CASSYQTSAGTGELFF.

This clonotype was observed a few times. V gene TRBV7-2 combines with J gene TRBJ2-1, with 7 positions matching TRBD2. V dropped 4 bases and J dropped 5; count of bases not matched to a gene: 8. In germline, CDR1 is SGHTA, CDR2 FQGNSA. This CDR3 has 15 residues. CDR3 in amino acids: CASSSSRDYDNEQFF. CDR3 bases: TGTGCCAGCAGCTCAAGCCGGGACTACGACAATGAGCAGTTCTTC.

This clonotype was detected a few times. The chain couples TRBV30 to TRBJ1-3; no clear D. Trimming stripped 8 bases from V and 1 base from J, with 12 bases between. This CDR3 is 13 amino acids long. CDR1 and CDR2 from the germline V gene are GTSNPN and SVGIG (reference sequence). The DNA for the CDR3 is TGTGCCAAGGACGAGGGATCTGGAAACACCATATATTTT. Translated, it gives CAKDEGSGNTIYF.

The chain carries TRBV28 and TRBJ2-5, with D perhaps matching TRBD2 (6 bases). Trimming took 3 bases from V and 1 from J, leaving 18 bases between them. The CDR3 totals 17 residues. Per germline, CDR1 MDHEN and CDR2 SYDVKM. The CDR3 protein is CASSLGGYRRTQETQYF. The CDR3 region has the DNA TGTGCCAGCAGTTTGGGGGGTTACAGGAGAACCCAAGAGACCCAGTACTTC.

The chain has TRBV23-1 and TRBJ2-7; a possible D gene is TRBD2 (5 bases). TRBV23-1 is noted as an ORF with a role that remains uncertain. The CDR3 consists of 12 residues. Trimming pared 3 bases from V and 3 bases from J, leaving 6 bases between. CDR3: CASSHAGYEQYF. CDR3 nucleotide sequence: TGCGCCAGCAGTCACGCGGGCTACGAGCAGTACTTC.

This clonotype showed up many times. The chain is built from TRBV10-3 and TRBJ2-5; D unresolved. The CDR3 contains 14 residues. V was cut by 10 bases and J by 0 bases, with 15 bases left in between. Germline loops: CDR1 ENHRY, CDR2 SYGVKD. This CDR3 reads CATSAQRYQETQYF. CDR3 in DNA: TGTGCCACAAGCGCTCAGAGGTACCAAGAGACCCAGTACTTC.

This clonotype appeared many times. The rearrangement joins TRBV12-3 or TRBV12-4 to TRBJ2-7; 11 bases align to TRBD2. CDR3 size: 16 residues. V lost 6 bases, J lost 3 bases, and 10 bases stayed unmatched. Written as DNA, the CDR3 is TGTGCCAGCAGACCCGGGACTAGCGGTCGTATCTACGAGCAGTACTTC. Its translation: CASRPGTSGRIYEQYF.

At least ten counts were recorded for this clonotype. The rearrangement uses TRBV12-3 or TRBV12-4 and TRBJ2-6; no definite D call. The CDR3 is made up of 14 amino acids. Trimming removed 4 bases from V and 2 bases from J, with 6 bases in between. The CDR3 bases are TGTGCCAGCAGTTCTCCGACTGGGGCCAACGTCCTGACTTTC. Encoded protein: CASSSPTGANVLTF.

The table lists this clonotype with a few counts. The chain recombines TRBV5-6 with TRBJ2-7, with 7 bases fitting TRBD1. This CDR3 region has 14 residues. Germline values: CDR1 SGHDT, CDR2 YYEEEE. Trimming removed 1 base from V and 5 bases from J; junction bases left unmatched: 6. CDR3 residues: CASSLPNRGDEQYF. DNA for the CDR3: TGTGCCAGCAGCTTGCCGAACAGGGGAGACGAGCAGTACTTC. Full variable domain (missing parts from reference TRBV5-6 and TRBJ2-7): DAGVTQSPTHLIKTRGQQVTLRCSPKSGHDTVSWYQQALGQGPQFIFQYYEEEERQRGNFPDRFSGHQFPNYSSELNVNALLLGDSALYLCASSLPNRGDEQYFGPGTRLTVT.

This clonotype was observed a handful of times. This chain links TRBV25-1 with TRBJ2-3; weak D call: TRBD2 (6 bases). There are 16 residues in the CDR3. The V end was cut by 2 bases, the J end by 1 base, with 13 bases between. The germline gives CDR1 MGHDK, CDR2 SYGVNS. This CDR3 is CASSERDSLGTDTQYF. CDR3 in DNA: TGTGCCAGCAGTGAACGGGACTCCCTGGGCACAGATACGCAGTATTTT.

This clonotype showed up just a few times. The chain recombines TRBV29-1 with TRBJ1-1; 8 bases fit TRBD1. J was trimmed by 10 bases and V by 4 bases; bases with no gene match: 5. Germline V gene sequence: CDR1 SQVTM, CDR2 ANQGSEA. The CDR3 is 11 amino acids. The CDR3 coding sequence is TGCAGCGTTGTAGTCGACAGGGGAGCTTTCTTT. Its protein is CSVVVDRGAFF.

The CDR3 DNA sequence: TGTGCCAGCAGCCACGCGGACAGGATGAACAATGAGCAGTTCTTC. Protein product: CASSHADRMNNEQFF. The chain joins TRBV5-4 to TRBJ2-1, with 7 positions matching TRBD1. Per germline, CDR1 SGHNT and CDR2 YYREEE (reference sequence). V trimming: 4 bases; J trimming: 5 bases; junction bases outside the gene matches: 9. This CDR3 is 15 amino acids long. Drawing the rest from reference TRBV5-4 and TRBJ2-1, the complete variable domain is ETGVTQSPTHLIKTRGQQVTLRCSSQSGHNTVSWYQQALGQGPQFIFQYYREEENGRGNFPPRFSGLQFPNYSSELNVNALELDDSALYLCASSHADRMNNEQFFGPGTRLTVL.

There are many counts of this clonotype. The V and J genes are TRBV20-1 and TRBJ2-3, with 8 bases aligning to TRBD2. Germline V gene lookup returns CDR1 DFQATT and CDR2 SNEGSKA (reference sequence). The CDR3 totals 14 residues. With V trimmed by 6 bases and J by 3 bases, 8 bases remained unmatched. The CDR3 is CSAGLGGGTDTQYF. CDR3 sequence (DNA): TGCAGTGCCGGACTCGGGGGGGGAACAGATACGCAGTATTTT.

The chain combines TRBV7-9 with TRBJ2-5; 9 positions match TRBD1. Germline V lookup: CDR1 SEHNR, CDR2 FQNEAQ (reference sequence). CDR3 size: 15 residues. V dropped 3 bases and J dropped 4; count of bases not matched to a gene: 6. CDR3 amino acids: CASSLLPGQGETQYF. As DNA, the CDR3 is TGTGCCAGCAGCTTGCTACCGGGACAGGGAGAGACCCAGTACTTC. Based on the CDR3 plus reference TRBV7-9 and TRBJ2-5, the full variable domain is DTGVSQNPRHKITKRGQNVTFRCDPISEHNRLYWYRQTLGQGPEFLTYFQNEAQLEKSRLLSDRFSAERPKGSFSTLEIQRTEQGDSAMYLCASSLLPGQGETQYFGPGTRLLVL.

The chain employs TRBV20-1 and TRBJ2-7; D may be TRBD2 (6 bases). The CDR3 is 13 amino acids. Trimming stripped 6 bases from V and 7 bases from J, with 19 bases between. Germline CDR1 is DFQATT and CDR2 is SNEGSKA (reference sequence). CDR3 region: CSAVEGSIGEQYF. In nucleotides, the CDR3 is TGCAGTGCGGTGGAGGGGTCGATCGGGGAGCAGTACTTC.

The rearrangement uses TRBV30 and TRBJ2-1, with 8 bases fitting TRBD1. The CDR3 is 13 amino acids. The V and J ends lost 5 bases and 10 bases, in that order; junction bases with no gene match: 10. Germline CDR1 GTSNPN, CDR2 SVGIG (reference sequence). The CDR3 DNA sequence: TGTGCCTGGGGGCGGGACAGGATGGGAGAGCAGTTCTTC. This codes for CAWGRDRMGEQFF.